A selection of T cell receptor beta chains follows, all from one sample in a study of CD8 T cells in Susac syndrome. TCRdb processed the immunoSEQ multiplex PCR reads anew with MiXCR; each CDR3 protein has one entry. The sample has about 120,000 distinct CDR3 sequences, roughly 94% seen once. Sequencing was done on a sample of CD4+ T cells from PBMCs. The receptor source for this set is a human donor in good health. CDR3s include the opening cysteine and the closing phenylalanine or tryptophan. The order of the fields is clone size, D gene, J gene, V gene, CDR3 protein, CDR3 DNA. A D gene is named only where the DNA matches it firmly. The listing skips clone size in some rows; elsewhere it reads once, few, many or a size class.

size: .
D: TRBD2
J: TRBJ2-3
V: TRBV11-1
CDR3: CASSFGTSGGTQYF
DNA: TGTGCCAGCAGCTTTGGGACTAGCGGCGGGACGCAGTATTTT

size: .
D: .
J: TRBJ1-4
V: TRBV30
CDR3: CAWSGGGFATNEKLFF
DNA: TGTGCCTGGAGCGGAGGGGGTTTCGCAACTAATGAAAAACTGTTTTTT

size: .
D: TRBD1
J: TRBJ1-2
V: TRBV29-1
CDR3: CSVGQGGSYGYTF
DNA: TGCAGCGTTGGACAGGGTGGGAGCTATGGCTACACCTTC

size: .
D: TRBD2
J: TRBJ2-1
V: TRBV6-4
CDR3: CASSDSSGNYNEQFF
DNA: TGTGCCAGCAGTGACTCCAGCGGGAACTACAATGAGCAGTTCTTC

size: .
D: .
J: TRBJ2-7
V: TRBV3-1
CDR3: CASSRQFDSYEQYF
DNA: TGTGCCAGCAGCCGACAGTTCGACTCCTACGAGCAGTACTTC

size: .
D: TRBD1
J: TRBJ1-2
V: TRBV7-2
CDR3: CASSPRQGVYGYTF
DNA: TGTGCCAGCAGCCCAAGACAGGGGGTCTATGGCTACACCTTC

size: .
D: TRBD1
J: TRBJ2-1
V: TRBV6-6
CDR3: CASTRTGGNEQFF
DNA: TGTGCCAGCACCCGGACAGGGGGCAATGAGCAGTTCTTC

size: .
D: .
J: TRBJ2-1
V: TRBV20-1
CDR3: CSARKLHNEQFF
DNA: TGCAGTGCTAGAAAACTTCACAATGAGCAGTTCTTC

size: .
D: .
J: TRBJ1-1
V: TRBV5-1
CDR3: CASSSTRSTEAFF
DNA: TGCGCCAGCAGCTCTACCAGGTCCACTGAAGCTTTCTTT

size: .
D: TRBD2
J: TRBJ2-1
V: TRBV7-9
CDR3: CASSLSLAGNNEQFF
DNA: TGTGCCAGCAGCTTAAGCCTAGCGGGTAACAATGAGCAGTTCTTC

size: .
D: .
J: TRBJ2-4
V: TRBV9
CDR3: CASSVDLRNIQYF
DNA: TGTGCCAGCAGCGTCGACCTTAGAAACATTCAGTACTTC

size: .
D: TRBD1
J: TRBJ2-2
V: TRBV2
CDR3: CASREGASRNIGELFF
DNA: TGTGCCAGCAGAGAGGGGGCTAGCAGGAATATCGGGGAGCTGTTCTTT

size: .
D: .
J: TRBJ2-1
V: TRBV9
CDR3: CASSVVGSGAYNEQFF
DNA: TGTGCCAGCAGCGTAGTTGGTTCGGGAGCCTACAATGAGCAGTTCTTC

size: once
D: .
J: TRBJ1-1
V: TRBV7-9
CDR3: CASSLADLRRTEAFF
DNA: TGTGCCAGCAGCTTGGCCGACTTGAGGCGGACTGAAGCTTTCTTT

size: .
D: TRBD1
J: TRBJ1-5
V: TRBV6-5
CDR3: CASSWTGGDQPQHF
DNA: TGTGCCAGCAGTTGGACAGGGGGGGATCAGCCCCAGCATTTT

size: .
D: .
J: TRBJ1-6
V: TRBV25-1
CDR3: CATDYRGNNSPLHF
DNA: TGTGCCACCGACTACAGAGGCAATAATTCACCCCTCCACTTT

size: .
D: .
J: TRBJ1-5
V: TRBV12-3/TRBV12-4
CDR3: CASSPDGYSNQPQHF
DNA: TGTGCCAGCAGTCCGGACGGCTATAGCAATCAGCCCCAGCATTTT

size: .
D: TRBD2
J: TRBJ2-7
V: TRBV7-9
CDR3: CASSGRLAGANEQYF
DNA: TGTGCCAGCAGCGGTAGACTAGCGGGAGCCAACGAGCAGTACTTC

size: .
D: .
J: TRBJ1-5
V: TRBV30
CDR3: CAWSSTTGAQHF
DNA: TGTGCCTGGAGCTCCACAACGGGGGCCCAGCATTTT

size: .
D: TRBD1
J: TRBJ2-1
V: TRBV12-3/TRBV12-4
CDR3: CASSSMAGGTYNEQFF
DNA: TGTGCCAGCAGCTCAATGGCAGGGGGCACCTACAATGAGCAGTTCTTC

size: .
D: .
J: TRBJ2-5
V: TRBV29-1
CDR3: CSIQETQYF
DNA: TGCAGCATCCAAGAGACCCAGTACTTC

size: .
D: .
J: TRBJ2-2
V: TRBV14
CDR3: CASSQAGFAPGELFF
DNA: TGTGCCAGCAGCCAAGCCGGGTTCGCGCCCGGGGAGCTGTTTTTT

size: .
D: TRBD2
J: TRBJ2-5
V: TRBV7-2
CDR3: CASSPWTSGETQYF
DNA: TGTGCCAGCAGCCCTTGGACTAGCGGTGAGACCCAGTACTTC

size: .
D: TRBD2
J: TRBJ2-1
V: TRBV2
CDR3: CASIKLGGRNGEQFF
DNA: TGTGCCAGCATTAAACTAGGCGGGAGAAACGGTGAGCAGTTCTTC

size: .
D: TRBD2
J: TRBJ2-7
V: TRBV3-1
CDR3: CASSQASGSYYEQYF
DNA: TGTGCCAGCAGCCAGGCTAGCGGGAGTTACTACGAGCAGTACTTC

size: .
D: .
J: TRBJ2-2
V: TRBV11-3
CDR3: CASSLGRPNTGELFF
DNA: TGTGCCAGCAGCTTGGGACGTCCGAACACCGGGGAGCTGTTTTTT

size: once
D: TRBD1
J: TRBJ1-1
V: TRBV30
CDR3: CACHDRALGKTFF
DNA: TGTGCCTGCCATGACAGGGCTCTGGGGAAAACTTTCTTT

size: .
D: .
J: TRBJ2-3
V: TRBV30
CDR3: CAWSSGFTDTQYF
DNA: TGTGCCTGGAGTAGCGGGTTCACAGATACGCAGTATTTT